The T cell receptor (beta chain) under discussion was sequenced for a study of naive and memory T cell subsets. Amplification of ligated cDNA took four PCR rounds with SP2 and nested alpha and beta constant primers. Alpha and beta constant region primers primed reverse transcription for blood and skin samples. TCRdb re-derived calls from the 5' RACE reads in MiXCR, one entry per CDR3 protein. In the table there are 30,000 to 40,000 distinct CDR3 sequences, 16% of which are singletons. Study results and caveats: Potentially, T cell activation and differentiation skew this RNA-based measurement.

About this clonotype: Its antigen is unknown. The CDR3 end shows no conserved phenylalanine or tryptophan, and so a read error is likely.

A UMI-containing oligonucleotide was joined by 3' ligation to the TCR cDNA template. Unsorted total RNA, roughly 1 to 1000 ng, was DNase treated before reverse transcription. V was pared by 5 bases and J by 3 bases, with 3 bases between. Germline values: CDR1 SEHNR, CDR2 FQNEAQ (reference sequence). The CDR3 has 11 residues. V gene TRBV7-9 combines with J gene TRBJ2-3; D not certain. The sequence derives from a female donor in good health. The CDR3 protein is CASSVTDTQYY. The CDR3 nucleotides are TGTGCCAGCAGCGTAACAGATACGCAGTATTAT.